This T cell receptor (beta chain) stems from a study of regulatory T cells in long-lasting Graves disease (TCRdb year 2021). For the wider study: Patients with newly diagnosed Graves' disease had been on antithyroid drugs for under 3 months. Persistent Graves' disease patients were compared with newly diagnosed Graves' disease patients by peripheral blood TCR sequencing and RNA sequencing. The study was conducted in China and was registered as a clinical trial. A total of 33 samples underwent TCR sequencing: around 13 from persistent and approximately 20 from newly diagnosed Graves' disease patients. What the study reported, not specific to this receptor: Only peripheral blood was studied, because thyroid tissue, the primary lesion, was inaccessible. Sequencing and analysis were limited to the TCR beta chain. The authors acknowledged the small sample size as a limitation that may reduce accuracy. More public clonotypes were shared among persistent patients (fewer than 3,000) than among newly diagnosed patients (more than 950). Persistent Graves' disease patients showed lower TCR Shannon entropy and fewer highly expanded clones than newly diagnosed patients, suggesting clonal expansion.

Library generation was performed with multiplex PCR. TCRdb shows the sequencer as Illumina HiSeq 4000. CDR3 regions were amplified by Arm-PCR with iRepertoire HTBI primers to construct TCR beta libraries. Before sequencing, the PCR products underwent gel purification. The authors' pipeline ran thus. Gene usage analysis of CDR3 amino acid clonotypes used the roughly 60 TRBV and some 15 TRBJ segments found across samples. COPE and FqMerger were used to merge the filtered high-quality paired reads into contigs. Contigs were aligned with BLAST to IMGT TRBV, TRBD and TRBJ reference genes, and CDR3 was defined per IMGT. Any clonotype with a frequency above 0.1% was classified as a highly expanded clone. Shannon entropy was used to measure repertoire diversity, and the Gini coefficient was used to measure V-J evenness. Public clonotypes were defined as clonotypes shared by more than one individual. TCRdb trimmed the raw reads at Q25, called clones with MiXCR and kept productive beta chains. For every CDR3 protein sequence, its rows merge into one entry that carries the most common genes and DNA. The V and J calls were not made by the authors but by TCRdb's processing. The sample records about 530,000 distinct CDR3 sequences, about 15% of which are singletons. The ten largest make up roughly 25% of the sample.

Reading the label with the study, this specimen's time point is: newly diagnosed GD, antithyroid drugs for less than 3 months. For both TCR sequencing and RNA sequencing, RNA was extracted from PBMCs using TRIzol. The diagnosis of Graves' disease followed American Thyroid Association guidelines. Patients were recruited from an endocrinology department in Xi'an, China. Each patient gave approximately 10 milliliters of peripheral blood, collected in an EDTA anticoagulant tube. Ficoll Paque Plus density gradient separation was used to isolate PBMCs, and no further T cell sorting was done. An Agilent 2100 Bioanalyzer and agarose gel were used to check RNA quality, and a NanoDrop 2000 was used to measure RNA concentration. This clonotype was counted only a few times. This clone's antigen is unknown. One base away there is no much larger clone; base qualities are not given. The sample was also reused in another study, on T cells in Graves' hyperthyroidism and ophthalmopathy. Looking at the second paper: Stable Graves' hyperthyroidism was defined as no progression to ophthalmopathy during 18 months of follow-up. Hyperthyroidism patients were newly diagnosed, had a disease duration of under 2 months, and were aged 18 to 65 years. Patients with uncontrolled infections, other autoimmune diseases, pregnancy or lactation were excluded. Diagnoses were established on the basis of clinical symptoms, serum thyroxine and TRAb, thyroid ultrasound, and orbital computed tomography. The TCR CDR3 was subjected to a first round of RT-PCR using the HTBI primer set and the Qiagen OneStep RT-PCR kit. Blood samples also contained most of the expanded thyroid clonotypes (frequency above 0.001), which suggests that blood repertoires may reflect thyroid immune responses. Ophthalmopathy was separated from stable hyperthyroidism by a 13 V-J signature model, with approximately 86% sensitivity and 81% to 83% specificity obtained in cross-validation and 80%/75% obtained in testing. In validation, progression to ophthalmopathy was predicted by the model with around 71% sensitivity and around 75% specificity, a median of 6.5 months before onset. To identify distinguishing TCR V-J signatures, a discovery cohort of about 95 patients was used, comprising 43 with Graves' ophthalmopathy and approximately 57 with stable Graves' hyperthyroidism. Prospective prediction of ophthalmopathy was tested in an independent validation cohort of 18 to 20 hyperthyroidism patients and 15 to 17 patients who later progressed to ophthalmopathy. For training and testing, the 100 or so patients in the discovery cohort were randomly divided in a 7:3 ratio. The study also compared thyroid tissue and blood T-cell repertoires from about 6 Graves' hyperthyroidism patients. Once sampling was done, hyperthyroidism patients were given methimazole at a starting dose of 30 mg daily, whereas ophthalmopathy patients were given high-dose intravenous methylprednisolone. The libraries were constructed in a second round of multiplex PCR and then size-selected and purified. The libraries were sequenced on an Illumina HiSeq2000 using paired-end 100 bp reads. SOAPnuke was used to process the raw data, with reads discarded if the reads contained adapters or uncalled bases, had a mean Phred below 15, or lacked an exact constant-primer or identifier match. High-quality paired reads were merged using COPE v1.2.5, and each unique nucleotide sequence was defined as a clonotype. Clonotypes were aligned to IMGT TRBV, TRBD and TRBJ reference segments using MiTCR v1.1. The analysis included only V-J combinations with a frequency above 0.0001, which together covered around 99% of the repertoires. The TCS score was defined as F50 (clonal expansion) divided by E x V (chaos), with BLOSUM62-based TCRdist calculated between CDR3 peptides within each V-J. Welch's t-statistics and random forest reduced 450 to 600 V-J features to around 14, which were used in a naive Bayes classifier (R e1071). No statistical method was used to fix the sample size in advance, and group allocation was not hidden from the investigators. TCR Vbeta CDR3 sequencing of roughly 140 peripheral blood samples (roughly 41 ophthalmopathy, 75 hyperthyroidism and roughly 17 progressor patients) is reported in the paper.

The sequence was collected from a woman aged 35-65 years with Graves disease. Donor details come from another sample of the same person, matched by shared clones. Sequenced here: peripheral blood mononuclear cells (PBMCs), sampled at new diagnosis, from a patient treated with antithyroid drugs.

The sequenced DNA: TGCAGTGCTAGGGATAGCGGGGGTCCCTACGAGCAGTACTTC. Its protein reads: CSARDSGGPYEQYF. The chain employs TRBV20-1 and TRBJ2-7, and 9 junction bases match TRBD2. The germline V gene (reference sequence) gives CDR1 as DFQATT and CDR2 as SNEGSKA. The CDR3, cysteine through phenylalanine, is 14 amino acids long. The read is trimmed to its CDR3 DNA, 42 bases read in frame from base 1. Trimming leaves V shorter by 3 bases and J shorter by 2 bases, with the junction holding 5 bases beyond the gene matches.